A selection of T cell receptor beta chains follows, all from one sample in a study of cytomegalovirus exposure and HLA in healthy donors. This table comes from immunoSEQ multiplex PCR, and its TCRdb copy is limited to in-frame clones, with some not included. The repertoire holds 130,000 or so clones, just under 90% seen once, with 4.5% to 6.5% in the top ten. Specimen: PBMCs. Every receptor here comes from a woman in her twenties or thirties in good health and CMV-seronegative. CDR3s include the opening cysteine and the closing phenylalanine or tryptophan. D genes are given only for firm matches. A clone size is listed for some rows: how often the clone was seen (once, few, many), or a class if it is expanded.

clone size: .; V gene: TRBV7-7; D gene: TRBD1; J gene: TRBJ2-3; CDR3 protein: CASSSGAGQGSDTQYF; CDR3 DNA: TGTGCCAGCAGCTCCGGGGCGGGACAGGGTTCAGATACGCAGTATTTT
clone size: .; V gene: TRBV5-1; D gene: .; J gene: TRBJ2-7; CDR3 protein: CASSFARTYEQYF; CDR3 DNA: TGCGCCAGCAGCTTCGCTAGGACCTACGAGCAGTACTTC
clone size: few; V gene: TRBV4-1; D gene: .; J gene: TRBJ1-4; CDR3 protein: CASSQDRGSSEKLFF; CDR3 DNA: TGCGCCAGCAGCCAAGATAGAGGGAGCAGTGAAAAACTGTTTTTT
clone size: .; V gene: TRBV28; D gene: TRBD1; J gene: TRBJ2-7; CDR3 protein: CASRTYRGGTYEQYF; CDR3 DNA: TGTGCCAGCAGAACATACAGGGGCGGTACCTACGAGCAGTACTTC
clone size: .; V gene: TRBV29-1; D gene: .; J gene: TRBJ2-2; CDR3 protein: CSVASANTGELFF; CDR3 DNA: TGCAGCGTTGCTTCGGCGAACACCGGGGAGCTGTTTTTT
clone size: .; V gene: TRBV9; D gene: TRBD1; J gene: TRBJ1-2; CDR3 protein: CASSATGASNYGYTF; CDR3 DNA: TGTGCCAGCAGCGCGACAGGGGCGAGTAACTATGGCTACACCTTC
clone size: .; V gene: TRBV5-8; D gene: .; J gene: TRBJ2-3; CDR3 protein: CASSGGTASTDTQYF; CDR3 DNA: TGTGCCAGCAGCGGCGGGACAGCCAGCACAGATACGCAGTATTTT
clone size: .; V gene: TRBV19; D gene: TRBD1; J gene: TRBJ2-1; CDR3 protein: CASSTHRDRGSNEQFF; CDR3 DNA: TGTGCCAGTAGTACCCACCGGGACAGGGGGAGCAATGAGCAGTTCTTC
clone size: .; V gene: TRBV6-5; D gene: TRBD1; J gene: TRBJ2-3; CDR3 protein: CASSPRDRGVRTQYF; CDR3 DNA: TGTGCCAGCAGCCCTAGGGACAGGGGTGTTCGTACGCAGTATTTT
clone size: .; V gene: TRBV29-1; D gene: .; J gene: TRBJ2-3; CDR3 protein: CSVGLLRGDTQYF; CDR3 DNA: TGCAGCGTTGGCCTATTGCGGGGAGATACGCAGTATTTT
clone size: .; V gene: TRBV6-6; D gene: TRBD1; J gene: TRBJ2-1; CDR3 protein: CASSYPGQGVDEQFF; CDR3 DNA: TGTGCCAGCAGTTATCCGGGACAGGGTGTTGATGAGCAGTTCTTC
clone size: .; V gene: TRBV4-2; D gene: .; J gene: TRBJ2-1; CDR3 protein: CASSQDGTHNEQFF; CDR3 DNA: TGTGCCAGCAGCCAAGATGGGACTCACAATGAGCAGTTCTTC
clone size: .; V gene: TRBV5-1; D gene: TRBD1; J gene: TRBJ1-1; CDR3 protein: CASSFTGDTEAFF; CDR3 DNA: TGCGCCAGCAGCTTTACAGGGGACACTGAAGCTTTCTTT
clone size: .; V gene: TRBV7-3; D gene: .; J gene: TRBJ1-3; CDR3 protein: CASNRKSSGNTIYF; CDR3 DNA: TGTGCCAGCAACCGTAAGAGCTCTGGAAACACCATATATTTT
clone size: .; V gene: TRBV2; D gene: TRBD1; J gene: TRBJ1-2; CDR3 protein: CASAGTGNYGYTF; CDR3 DNA: TGTGCCAGCGCAGGGACAGGGAACTATGGCTACACCTTC
clone size: .; V gene: TRBV29-1; D gene: TRBD2; J gene: TRBJ2-7; CDR3 protein: CSVEAGGSGYEQYF; CDR3 DNA: TGCAGCGTTGAAGCGGGCGGGAGTGGCTACGAGCAGTACTTC
clone size: .; V gene: TRBV6-1; D gene: .; J gene: TRBJ2-7; CDR3 protein: CASSETGSSGEQYF; CDR3 DNA: TGTGCCAGCAGTGAAACAGGGAGCTCTGGCGAGCAGTACTTC
clone size: .; V gene: TRBV7-3; D gene: .; J gene: TRBJ2-3; CDR3 protein: CASSSNRGDTQYF; CDR3 DNA: TGTGCCAGCAGCTCAAACCGGGGAGATACGCAGTATTTT
clone size: .; V gene: TRBV4-3; D gene: .; J gene: TRBJ1-1; CDR3 protein: CASSQDIVTRTTEAFF; CDR3 DNA: TGCGCCAGCAGCCAAGATATTGTCACTCGAACGACTGAAGCTTTCTTT
clone size: .; V gene: TRBV19; D gene: TRBD2; J gene: TRBJ2-1; CDR3 protein: CASSIVRLAEYNEQFF; CDR3 DNA: TGTGCCAGTAGTATAGTGCGACTAGCGGAGTACAATGAGCAGTTCTTC
clone size: .; V gene: TRBV28; D gene: .; J gene: TRBJ1-2; CDR3 protein: CASTTPGRQTVYGYTF; CDR3 DNA: TGTGCCAGCACCACCCCGGGCCGACAGACCGTCTATGGCTACACCTTC
clone size: .; V gene: TRBV5-1; D gene: TRBD1; J gene: TRBJ1-4; CDR3 protein: CASSLGDRGLDEKLFF; CDR3 DNA: TGCGCCAGCAGCTTGGGAGACAGGGGGCTGGATGAAAAACTGTTTTTT
clone size: once; V gene: TRBV7-9; D gene: TRBD2; J gene: TRBJ2-2; CDR3 protein: CASSLAWREFTGELFF; CDR3 DNA: TGTGCCAGCAGCTTAGCGTGGCGGGAGTTCACCGGGGAGCTGTTTTTT
clone size: .; V gene: TRBV28; D gene: TRBD1; J gene: TRBJ1-5; CDR3 protein: CASSGQGSYYSNQPQHF; CDR3 DNA: TGTGCCAGCAGCGGACAGGGTAGTTATTATAGCAATCAGCCCCAGCATTTT
clone size: .; V gene: TRBV7-8; D gene: TRBD2; J gene: TRBJ2-5; CDR3 protein: CASSPAARGVETQYF; CDR3 DNA: TGTGCCAGCAGCCCAGCGGCGCGGGGGGTGGAGACCCAGTACTTC
clone size: .; V gene: TRBV7-3; D gene: TRBD2; J gene: TRBJ2-3; CDR3 protein: CASSLTGAGGADTQYF; CDR3 DNA: TGTGCCAGCAGCTTAACGGGGGCGGGGGGCGCAGATACGCAGTATTTT
clone size: .; V gene: TRBV10-3; D gene: TRBD2; J gene: TRBJ2-3; CDR3 protein: CAIRSGTSGSTDTQYF; CDR3 DNA: TGTGCCATCAGGTCTGGGACTAGCGGTAGCACAGATACGCAGTATTTT
clone size: .; V gene: TRBV5-1; D gene: TRBD2; J gene: TRBJ2-1; CDR3 protein: CASNSGGYNEQFF; CDR3 DNA: TGCGCCAGCAACTCGGGAGGGTACAATGAGCAGTTCTTC
clone size: .; V gene: TRBV19; D gene: .; J gene: TRBJ1-2; CDR3 protein: CASLKREGHNYGYTF; CDR3 DNA: TGTGCCAGTCTAAAGCGAGAGGGACACAATTATGGCTACACCTTC
clone size: .; V gene: TRBV28; D gene: .; J gene: TRBJ2-3; CDR3 protein: CASSLFSVSGDTQYF; CDR3 DNA: TGTGCCAGCAGTTTATTCAGCGTCAGTGGAGATACGCAGTATTTT
clone size: .; V gene: TRBV5-4; D gene: TRBD2; J gene: TRBJ2-1; CDR3 protein: CASSLSGGGYNEQFF; CDR3 DNA: TGTGCCAGCAGCTTGTCGGGGGGAGGCTACAATGAGCAGTTCTTC
clone size: .; V gene: TRBV6-5; D gene: .; J gene: TRBJ1-1; CDR3 protein: CASSPTVNTEAFF; CDR3 DNA: TGTGCCAGCAGCCCGACAGTAAACACTGAAGCTTTCTTT
clone size: .; V gene: TRBV19; D gene: .; J gene: TRBJ2-2; CDR3 protein: CASRLVHDNTGELFF; CDR3 DNA: TGTGCCAGTAGGCTGGTACACGATAACACCGGGGAGCTGTTTTTT
clone size: .; V gene: TRBV5-1; D gene: .; J gene: TRBJ1-1; CDR3 protein: CASSLSISEQIGTEAFF; CDR3 DNA: TGCGCCAGCAGCTTGTCTATCTCTGAACAGATAGGAACTGAAGCTTTCTTT
clone size: once; V gene: TRBV19; D gene: .; J gene: TRBJ2-1; CDR3 protein: CASSIETSTAGAPSYNEQFF; CDR3 DNA: TGTGCCAGTAGTATAGAAACCAGCACCGCAGGGGCCCCCTCCTACAATGAGCAGTTCTTC
clone size: once; V gene: TRBV2; D gene: .; J gene: TRBJ2-7; CDR3 protein: CASRGYYEQYF; CDR3 DNA: TGTGCCAGCAGGGGCTACTACGAGCAGTACTTC
clone size: .; V gene: TRBV6-4; D gene: TRBD1; J gene: TRBJ1-1; CDR3 protein: CASRGDRSMNTEAFF; CDR3 DNA: TGTGCCAGCAGGGGGGACAGGAGCATGAACACTGAAGCTTTCTTT